The 12 T cell receptor beta chains below all came from one sample that was sequenced in a study of cytomegalovirus exposure and HLA in healthy donors. The protocol was immunoSEQ multiplex PCR, while the TCRdb copy is restricted to in-frame clones and leaves out a portion. The table has 150,000 to 200,000 clones, around 89% seen once. Sequencing was carried out using PBMCs. Every receptor here comes from a man aged 18-30 years in good health and CMV-seronegative.

The rearrangement links TRBV29-1 to TRBJ2-7; 8 nucleotides line up with TRBD1. This CDR3 has 11 residues. Trimming removed 6 bases from V and 6 bases from J; junction bases left unmatched: 4. In germline, CDR1 is SQVTM, CDR2 ANQGSEA. The CDR3 region is CSVLRGLEQYF. For the CDR3, the DNA is TGCAGCGTCCTCAGGGGGCTCGAGCAGTACTTC.

The chain has TRBV2 and TRBJ2-7; 9 bases align to TRBD2. The trim removed 6 bases at V and 6 bases at J, leaving 6 bases unmatched. In germline, CDR1 is SNHLY, CDR2 FYNNEI. The CDR3 loop spans 13 amino acids. In DNA form, the CDR3 reads TGTGCCAGCAGGAATAGCGGGAGAAGCGAGCAGTACTTC. Its translation: CASRNSGRSEQYF.

The table lists this clone with a count of one. The chain recombines TRBV19 with TRBJ2-7; no clear D gene. The CDR3 is made up of 14 amino acids. Germline V gives CDR1 LNHDA, CDR2 SQIVND (reference sequence). The ends were cut back, 3 bases at V and 0 bases at J, with 9 bases in the middle. CDR3 sequence (DNA): TGTGCCAGTAGTATCTTTGCGGACTCCTACGAGCAGTACTTC. Its protein product is CASSIFADSYEQYF.

The chain uses TRBV5-1 and TRBJ1-2; TRBD1 agrees at 8 bases. The germline CDR1 and CDR2 sequences are SGHRS and YFSETQ. V trimming: 0 bases; J trimming: 6 bases; junction bases outside the gene matches: 4. This CDR3 has 14 residues. This CDR3 is CASSLGGQVNGYTF. In DNA, the CDR3 is TGCGCCAGCAGCTTGGGGGGACAGGTTAATGGCTACACCTTC.

The chain has TRBV5-1 and TRBJ2-2; 7 nucleotides agree with TRBD1. This CDR3 is 16 amino acids long. Germline V gene data show CDR1 as SGHRS and CDR2 as YFSETQ. The V gene end was trimmed by 3 bases and the J gene end by 5 bases; junction bases not matched to a gene: 10. The CDR3 nucleotides are TGCGCCAGCAGCTCCGGACAGGCTCTCCCAACCGGGGAGCTGTTTTTT. Encoded protein: CASSSGQALPTGELFF. Drawing the rest from reference TRBV5-1 and TRBJ2-2, the complete variable domain is KAGVTQTPRYLIKTRGQQVTLSCSPISGHRSVSWYQQTPGQGLQFLFEYFSETQRNKGNFPGRFSGRQFSNSRSEMNVSTLELGDSALYLCASSSGQALPTGELFFGEGSRLTVL.

The V gene is TRBV7-9, the J gene TRBJ1-5, with TRBD1 identical over 12 bases. The V gene's germline CDR1 is SEHNR and CDR2 FQNEAQ (reference sequence). This CDR3 region has 16 residues. J gave up 9 bases and V 1 base, and 7 bases lay outside the gene matches. The CDR3 loop is CASSLESGTGGGPQHF. The CDR3 DNA reads as TGTGCCAGCAGCTTAGAATCTGGGACAGGGGGCGGGCCCCAGCATTTT. The whole variable domain, remainder taken from reference TRBV7-9 and TRBJ1-5, is DTGVSQNPRHKITKRGQNVTFRCDPISEHNRLYWYRQTLGQGPEFLTYFQNEAQLEKSRLLSDRFSAERPKGSFSTLEIQRTEQGDSAMYLCASSLESGTGGGPQHFGDGTRLSIL.

This chain's CDR3 is CASSQRTGTNTGELFF. The CDR3 DNA sequence: TGTGCCAGCTCACAAAGGACAGGAACGAACACCGGGGAGCTGTTTTTT. This rearrangement joins TRBV18 to TRBJ2-2; 7 bases are shared with TRBD1. This CDR3 has 16 amino acids. Germline V lookup: CDR1 KGHSH, CDR2 LQKENI. The ends lost 4 bases at V and 0 bases at J; junction bases unmatched: 5.

The sample holds a few counts of this clone. V gene TRBV7-8 combines with J gene TRBJ2-7; possibly TRBD1 for D (6 bases). The V and J ends lost 4 bases and 9 bases respectively, with 19 bases between them. The CDR3 is made up of 14 amino acids. Per germline, CDR1 SGHVS and CDR2 FQNEAQ. The CDR3 spells CASSSTTQGSVQYV. The CDR3 DNA follows: TGTGCCAGCAGCTCCACCACCCAGGGGTCGGTGCAGTACGTC.

The chain is built from TRBV9 and TRBJ2-7; 7 bases map to TRBD2. The CDR3 sequence is 16 residues long. The V gene's germline CDR1 is SGDLS and CDR2 YYNGEE. The V segment lost 0 bases and the J segment 3 bases; nucleotides outside the gene matches: 9. CDR3 protein: CASSVDGTSVFYEQYF. The CDR3 DNA is TGTGCCAGCAGCGTAGATGGCACTAGCGTTTTCTACGAGCAGTACTTC. The variable domain in full, completed from reference TRBV9 and TRBJ2-7, reads DSGVTQTPKHLITATGQRVTLRCSPRSGDLSVYWYQQSLDQGLQFLIQYYNGEERAKGNILERFSAQQFPDLHSELNLSSLELGDSALYFCASSVDGTSVFYEQYFGPGTRLTVT.

This chain uses TRBV9 with TRBJ2-5; D remains ambiguous. Between the trimmed V and J ends, which lost 1 base and 3 bases, there was a span of 13 bases. This CDR3 is 15 amino acids long. The germline CDR1 and CDR2 sequences are SGDLS and YYNGEE. For the CDR3, the DNA is TGTGCCAGCAGCGTAAGGCCAACAACAGAAGAGACCCAGTACTTC. This encodes CASSVRPTTEETQYF.

The chain recombines TRBV28 with TRBJ1-1; 7 bases line up with TRBD1. The CDR3 runs to 16 residues. Germline values: CDR1 MDHEN, CDR2 SYDVKM. Unmatched junction bases numbered 14, after V lost 7 bases and J lost 3 bases. The CDR3 nucleotides are TGTGCCAGCATCGGGACAGTTATCTTTGAGGACACTGAAGCTTTCTTT. It translates to CASIGTVIFEDTEAFF.

The chain combines TRBV19 with TRBJ2-1; a weak D match, TRBD2 (6 bases). The CDR3 spans 19 residues. V was shortened by 6 bases and J by 0 bases, with 24 bases between the two germline ends. In germline, CDR1 is LNHDA, CDR2 SQIVND (reference sequence). In DNA, the CDR3 is TGTGCCAGTAGAACACGATATTCGATCGGGGGAAGCTCCTACAATGAGCAGTTCTTC. It translates to CASRTRYSIGGSSYNEQFF.